A single sample is the source of the 19 T cell receptor beta chains below, sequenced in a study of regulatory T cells in long-lasting Graves disease. Construction of TCR beta libraries relied on iRepertoire HTBI primers and on Arm-PCR targeting CDR3 regions. TCRdb redid the calling of the multiplex PCR reads with MiXCR, one entry per CDR3 protein. The table has about 420,000 distinct CDR3 sequences, 16% seen once. Time point given: newly diagnosed GD, antithyroid drugs for less than 3 months. PBMCs were the source of the RNA used for TCR sequencing. The same sample was also used in a study of T cells in Graves' hyperthyroidism and ophthalmopathy.

Sequences were derived from peripheral blood mononuclear cells (PBMCs), sampled at new diagnosis, from a patient treated with antithyroid drugs. The origin of the receptors is a woman under 30 with Graves disease.

This clonotype was found many times. CDR3 amino acids: CASSPGTSGMSYNEQFF. CDR3 sequence (DNA): TGCGCCAGCAGCCCCGGGACTAGCGGGATGTCCTACAATGAGCAGTTCTTC. The chain is built from TRBV5-1 and TRBJ2-1; 13 nucleotides line up with TRBD2. The germline gives CDR1 SGHRS, CDR2 YFSETQ. Trimming at V came to 4 bases and at J to 1 base, leaving 5 bases not matched to a gene. This CDR3 region has 17 residues.

This chain links TRBV6-5 with TRBJ2-7; D gene unclear. CDR3 length: 15 amino acids. Between the trimmed V and J ends, which lost 2 bases and 6 bases, there was a span of 17 bases. Germline V gene data show CDR1 as MNHEY and CDR2 as SVGAGI. CDR3 protein: CASSYAGGKGSEQYF. The CDR3 coding sequence is TGTGCCAGCAGTTACGCAGGTGGGAAGGGTAGCGAGCAGTACTTC.

This clonotype was counted ten times or more. The gene calls are TRBV3-1 and TRBJ2-3, with 9 bases aligning to TRBD1. Germline assignment: CDR1 LGHDT and CDR2 YNNKEL (reference sequence). The V and J ends lost 4 bases and 0 bases, in that order; junction bases with no gene match: 2. The length of the CDR3 is 15 residues. The CDR3 reads CASSRTGASTDTQYF. The DNA of the CDR3 is TGTGCCAGCAGCCGGACAGGGGCTAGCACAGATACGCAGTATTTT.

The chain has TRBV18 and TRBJ2-3; D is unresolved. The J call may be faulty, since TRBJ1-5 better matches the DNA end. The CDR3 is made up of 11 amino acids. Germline CDR1 reads KGHSH; CDR2 reads LQKENI. For the CDR3, the DNA is TGTGCCAGCTCACCGGCAGATACGCAGCATTTT. Translated, it gives CASSPADTQHF.

This clonotype was recorded many times. The chain couples TRBV7-9 to TRBJ2-1; a possible D gene is TRBD1 (5 bases). V lost 3 bases and J 8 bases, leaving 20 bases between the germline ends. CDR1 and CDR2 from the germline V gene are SEHNR and FQNEAQ (reference sequence). The CDR3 totals 16 residues. Written as DNA, the CDR3 is TGTGCCAGCAGCTTTCCCCCGAGAGGCCAACAGGATGAGCAGTTCTTC. It encodes CASSFPPRGQQDEQFF.

The chain combines TRBV5-1 with TRBJ1-2; a possible D gene is TRBD1 (5 bases). The CDR3 length is 16 residues. Trimming stripped 5 bases from V and 5 bases from J, with 22 bases between. Looked up from germline, CDR1 is SGHRS and CDR2 is YFSETQ. CDR3 bases: TGCGCCAGCAGAGGGGCAGGGATCGGATATTTGTATGGCTACACCTTC. Translated, it gives CASRGAGIGYLYGYTF. The full variable domain, its missing parts supplied by reference TRBV5-1 and TRBJ1-2, is KAGVTQTPRYLIKTRGQQVTLSCSPISGHRSVSWYQQTPGQGLQFLFEYFSETQRNKGNFPGRFSGRQFSNSRSEMNVSTLELGDSALYLCASRGAGIGYLYGYTFGSGTRLTVV.

This clonotype was detected a few times. The chain employs TRBV5-6 and TRBJ2-7; 11 bases are a match to TRBD1. V lost 4 bases and J lost 7; bases outside the gene matches: 10. The CDR3 contains 15 residues. Per germline, CDR1 SGHDT and CDR2 YYEEEE. CDR3 DNA sequence: TGTGCCAGCAGCCCCGGGACAGGGGGGATCGGTGAGCAGTACTTC. Protein product: CASSPGTGGIGEQYF.

There are a few counts of this clonotype. The CDR3 here is CASSVLPYEQYF. CDR3 DNA sequence: TGTGCCAGCAGCGTCCTCCCCTACGAGCAGTACTTC. The chain uses TRBV2 and TRBJ2-7, with D uncertain. CDR3 size: 12 residues. The V end was cut by 6 bases, the J end by 2 bases, with 8 bases between. CDR1 and CDR2 (germline): SNHLY, FYNNEI.

This clonotype was recorded many times. This sequence joins TRBV3-1 and TRBJ1-1; no firm D call. This CDR3 has 14 amino acids. Germline lookup yields CDR1 LGHDT and CDR2 YNNKEL (reference sequence). Trimming took 4 bases from V and 5 from J, leaving 14 bases between them. CDR3: CASSLSNRGTEAFF. The CDR3 bases are TGTGCCAGCAGCCTTAGCAACAGAGGAACTGAAGCTTTCTTT.

This clonotype was detected many times. V and J are TRBV11-1 and TRBJ2-7, with D uncertain. Germline-derived CDR1 and CDR2 are SGHAT and FQDESV (reference sequence). CDR3 size: 15 residues. V lost 1 base and J lost 3, with 13 bases in between. CDR3 coding DNA: TGTGCCAGCAGCTTAGATCCCTCCTTGGACTACGAGCAGTACTTC. This sequence encodes CASSLDPSLDYEQYF.

This clonotype was recorded many times. The V and J genes are TRBV27 and TRBJ2-1; 12 positions match TRBD2. The CDR3 spans 17 residues. Losses at the gene ends were 4 bases for V and 2 bases for J; bases not matched to a gene: 6. Germline values: CDR1 MNHEY, CDR2 SMNVEV (reference sequence). The CDR3: CASSYGTSGSPYNEQFF. The CDR3 nucleotides are TGTGCCAGCAGTTACGGGACTAGCGGGTCCCCCTACAATGAGCAGTTCTTC.

This clonotype was counted ten times or more. J is TRBJ2-7 and V is TRBV2, with 8 bases that match TRBD1. The V segment lost 4 bases and the J segment 0 bases; nucleotides outside the gene matches: 8. This CDR3 is built from 16 residues. CDR1 SNHLY and CDR2 FYNNEI come from the germline V gene. The CDR3 region is CASSVDRDRSSYEQYF. CDR3 bases: TGTGCCAGCAGTGTCGACCGGGACAGGAGCTCCTACGAGCAGTACTTC. Variable domain in full (rest from reference TRBV2 and TRBJ2-7): EPEVTQTPSHQVTQMGQEVILRCVPISNHLYFYWYRQILGQKVEFLVSFYNNEISEKSEIFDDQFSVERPDGSNFTLKIRSTKLEDSAMYFCASSVDRDRSSYEQYFGPGTRLTVT.

This clonotype was observed many times. This rearrangement joins TRBV3-1 to TRBJ2-1; 8 nucleotides agree with TRBD2. This CDR3 is built from 14 residues. J gave up 7 bases and V 4 bases, and 6 bases lay outside the gene matches. Germline V gene sequence: CDR1 LGHDT, CDR2 YNNKEL (reference sequence). Written as DNA, the CDR3 is TGTGCCAGCAGCCGTGATAGCGGGGCGAATGAGCAGTTCTTC. Amino acid sequence: CASSRDSGANEQFF.

The chain carries TRBV7-2 and TRBJ2-1; 16 bases align to TRBD2. The V gene's germline CDR1 is SGHTA and CDR2 FQGNSA. CDR3 length: 19 residues. The J segment lost 2 bases and the V segment lost 4 bases, leaving 8 bases of the junction unmatched. The CDR3 protein is CASSSTGLAGGPAYNEQFF. The CDR3 DNA follows: TGTGCCAGCAGCTCGACGGGACTAGCGGGAGGGCCGGCCTACAATGAGCAGTTCTTC.

This clonotype was counted ten times or more. The chain combines TRBV11-3 with TRBJ2-1; no reliable D call. The CDR3 loop spans 14 amino acids. V was trimmed by 2 bases and J by 6 bases, leaving 11 bases between them. The germline CDR1 and CDR2 sequences are SGHNT and YENEEA. The CDR3 here is CASSLLGRINEQFF. The CDR3 DNA reads TGTGCCAGCAGCTTACTCGGACGGATCAATGAGCAGTTCTTC.

This clonotype was seen repeatedly, ten times or more. The chain employs TRBV6-5 and TRBJ2-3; TRBD2 matches 13 bases. Trimming cost V 2 bases and J 4 bases; bases outside gene matches: 9. This CDR3 contains 18 residues. Germline-derived CDR1 and CDR2 are MNHEY and SVGAGI. For the CDR3, the DNA is TGTGCCAGCAGTTACCCCCGCGGACTAGCGGGAGTTGCAGATACGCAGTATTTT. Translation: CASSYPRGLAGVADTQYF.

In its sample, this clonotype was seen a few times. This sequence joins TRBV7-9 and TRBJ2-7; TRBD2 aligns across 8 bases. The CDR3 length is 15 residues. Germline lookup yields CDR1 SEHNR and CDR2 FQNEAQ (reference sequence). J gave up 2 bases and V 5 bases, and 8 bases lay outside the gene matches. The CDR3 here is CASSPELAETYEQYF. Here the CDR3 DNA reads TGTGCCAGCAGCCCCGAACTAGCGGAAACCTACGAGCAGTACTTC.

The V call is TRBV19, the J call TRBJ2-7, with no clear D. The CDR3 covers 14 residues. Per the germline V gene, CDR1 is LNHDA and CDR2 is SQIVND (reference sequence). The V and J ends lost 5 bases and 3 bases respectively, with 14 bases between them. CDR3 in amino acids: CASSFGGSNYEQYF. Written as DNA, the CDR3 is TGTGCCAGTAGTTTCGGCGGATCTAACTACGAGCAGTACTTC.

This chain's CDR3 is CASTGELFF. Here the CDR3 DNA reads TGTGCCAGCACCGGGGAGCTGTTTTTT. V and J are TRBV28 and TRBJ2-2; D gene ambiguous. Trimming pared 7 bases from V and 6 bases from J, leaving 0 bases between. CDR3 length: 9 amino acids. Germline assignment: CDR1 MDHEN and CDR2 SYDVKM.